The T cell receptor (beta chain) described here comes from a study of T-cell reconstitution after alpha-beta-depleted transplantation in children. Trimming shortened V by 3 bases and J by 8 bases, and 11 bases separated the two germline ends. The germline CDR1 and CDR2 sequences are SQVTM and ANQGSEA. The CDR3 runs 12 residues. Study-level findings and limits: Newly produced T cells mostly accounted for T-cell counts and diversity one year post-transplant. Roughly two months post-transplant, alpha-beta T cells reportedly originated from several hundred graft clones that had expanded. Elevated TCRbeta diversity at day 60 was traced, in some patients, to surviving recipient T cells and thymic progenitors.

The TCRbeta library was prepared with unique molecular identifiers. One entry per CDR3 protein, called by TCRdb with MiXCR from the PCR reads. The sample comprises 780,000 or so distinct CDR3 sequences, roughly 15% of which are singletons, and just under 5% rests with the top ten. Ten or more counts support this clonotype. Its antigen is undetermined. This TCR derives from a male patient aged 10-17 years who had a stem cell transplant for acute lymphoblastic leukemia, so the T cells may come from the graft donor. V and J are TRBV29-1 and TRBJ2-1, with a possible D match to TRBD2 (5 bases). The specimen comprised PBMCs, mostly from graft donor cells, sampled 360 days after TCRalphabeta/CD19-depleted stem cell transplant. CDR3 DNA: TGCAGCGTTGAGCGGGTGTACCATGAGCAGTTCTTC. Its protein is CSVERVYHEQFF.